What follows are 5 T cell receptor beta chains derived from one specimen sequenced in a study of T cell responses to AZD1222 COVID-19 vaccine. Data came from immunoSEQ multiplex PCR; TCRdb stores just in-frame clones and leaves some out. The sample includes some 56,000 clones, 70% to 90% seen only once; the top ten take about 14%. Sequenced here: peripheral blood, sampled on day 0 of AZD1222 vaccination. Receptors were obtained from an adult in good health.

The V call is TRBV30, the J call TRBJ1-5; D remains unclear. CDR3 length: 11 residues. Germline V gives CDR1 GTSNPN, CDR2 SVGIG (reference sequence). Trimming removed 5 bases from V and 6 bases from J, with 8 bases in between. CDR3 sequence: CAWGLGQPQHF. The CDR3 bases are TGTGCCTGGGGACTGGGTCAGCCCCAGCATTTT.

The V gene is TRBV9, the J gene TRBJ2-7; D gene ambiguous. Germline CDR1 reads SGDLS; CDR2 reads YYNGEE. V lost 0 bases and J lost 2, with 15 bases in between. The CDR3 is 16 residues long. The CDR3 DNA reads TGTGCCAGCAGCGTAGGTCTGAAGCCTACTGCCTACGAGCAGTACTTC. It yields the protein CASSVGLKPTAYEQYF.

The chain recombines TRBV7-2 with TRBJ2-2; D ambiguous. Looked up from germline, CDR1 is SGHTA and CDR2 is FQGNSA. Trimming pared 5 bases from V and 1 base from J, leaving 8 bases between. The CDR3 runs to 14 residues. CDR3 in amino acids: CASSVQRNTGELFF. DNA of the CDR3: TGTGCCAGCAGCGTACAGAGGAACACCGGGGAGCTGTTTTTT.

The chain joins TRBV4-1 to TRBJ2-2; D not resolved. Per germline, CDR1 MGHRA and CDR2 YSYEKL. The CDR3 length is 14 residues. Trimming left V 2 bases short and J 1 base short, with 5 bases between. The CDR3 reads CASSQRQNTGELFF. The CDR3 DNA sequence: TGCGCCAGCAGCCAAAGGCAGAACACCGGGGAGCTGTTTTTT.

The chain employs TRBV7-9 and TRBJ2-7; D is uncertain. The CDR3 is made up of 12 amino acids. CDR1 SEHNR and CDR2 FQNEAQ come from the germline V gene (reference sequence). The germline V and J ends were trimmed by 1 base and 3 bases, with 4 bases remaining between them. The CDR3 DNA reads TGTGCCAGCAGCTTAGAAGTCTACGAGCAGTACTTC. Protein: CASSLEVYEQYF. The whole variable domain, filled in from reference TRBV7-9 and TRBJ2-7, reads DTGVSQNPRHKITKRGQNVTFRCDPISEHNRLYWYRQTLGQGPEFLTYFQNEAQLEKSRLLSDRFSAERPKGSFSTLEIQRTEQGDSAMYLCASSLEVYEQYFGPGTRLTVT.